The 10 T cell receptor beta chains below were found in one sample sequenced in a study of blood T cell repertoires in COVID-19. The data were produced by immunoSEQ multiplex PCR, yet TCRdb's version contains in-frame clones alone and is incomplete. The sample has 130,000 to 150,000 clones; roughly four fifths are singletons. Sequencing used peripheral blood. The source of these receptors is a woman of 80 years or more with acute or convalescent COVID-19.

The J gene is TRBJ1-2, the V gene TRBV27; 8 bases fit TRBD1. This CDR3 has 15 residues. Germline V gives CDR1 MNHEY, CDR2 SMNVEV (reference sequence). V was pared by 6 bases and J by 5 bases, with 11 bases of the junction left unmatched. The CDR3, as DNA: TGTGCCAGCAGCTCCACGCCGGGACAGGTATATGGCTACACCTTC. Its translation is CASSSTPGQVYGYTF.

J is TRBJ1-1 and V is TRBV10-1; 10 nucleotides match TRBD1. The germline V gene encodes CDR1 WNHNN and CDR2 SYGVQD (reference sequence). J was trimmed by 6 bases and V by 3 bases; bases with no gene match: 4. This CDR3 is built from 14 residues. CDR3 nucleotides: TGCGCCAGCAGTGACGGGACAGGGGTATCTGAAGCTTTCTTT. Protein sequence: CASSDGTGVSEAFF.

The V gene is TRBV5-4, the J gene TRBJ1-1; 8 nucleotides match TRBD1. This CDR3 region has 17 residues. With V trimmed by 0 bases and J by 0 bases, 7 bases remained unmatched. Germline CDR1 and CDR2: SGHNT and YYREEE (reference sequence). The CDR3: CASSLAGTGGVNTEAFF. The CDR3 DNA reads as TGTGCCAGCAGCTTGGCTGGGACAGGAGGAGTGAACACTGAAGCTTTCTTT.

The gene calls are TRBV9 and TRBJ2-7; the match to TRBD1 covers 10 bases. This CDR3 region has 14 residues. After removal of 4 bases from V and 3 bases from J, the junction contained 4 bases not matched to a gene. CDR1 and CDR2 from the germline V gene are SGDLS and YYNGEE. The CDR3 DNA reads TGTGCCAGCAGCACGAGGACAGGGGGCTACGAGCAGTACTTC. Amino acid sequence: CASSTRTGGYEQYF. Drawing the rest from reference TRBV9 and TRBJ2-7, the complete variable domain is DSGVTQTPKHLITATGQRVTLRCSPRSGDLSVYWYQQSLDQGLQFLIQYYNGEERAKGNILERFSAQQFPDLHSELNLSSLELGDSALYFCASSTRTGGYEQYFGPGTRLTVT.

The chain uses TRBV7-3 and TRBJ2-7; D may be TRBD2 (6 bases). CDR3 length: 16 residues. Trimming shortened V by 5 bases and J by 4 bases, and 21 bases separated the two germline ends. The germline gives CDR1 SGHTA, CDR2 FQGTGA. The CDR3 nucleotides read TGTGCCAGCAGCCCAGAGGGGAGGAGTGGGGTGTACGAGCAGTACTTC. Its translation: CASSPEGRSGVYEQYF.

The CDR3 is CASSQQGAETQYF. The CDR3 DNA reads TGCGCCAGCAGCCAACAGGGGGCAGAGACCCAGTACTTC. The chain is built from TRBV23-1 and TRBJ2-5; 9 bases are a match to TRBD1. TRBV23-1 is placed among ORFs of uncertain function. Unmatched junction bases numbered 3, after V lost 6 bases and J lost 4 bases. This CDR3 is 13 amino acids long.

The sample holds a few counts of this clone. CDR3 in DNA: TGTGCCAGCAGCCACCGGGCGCTAGCGGGCTATACCGGGGAGCTGTTTTTT. Its protein is CASSHRALAGYTGELFF. V usage is TRBV3-1 (or the pseudogene TRBV3-2) and J usage is TRBJ2-2; 8 bases agree with TRBD2. Per the germline V gene, CDR1 is LGHDT and CDR2 is YNNKEL (reference sequence). With V trimmed by 3 bases and J by 5 bases, 11 bases remained unmatched. This CDR3 is 17 amino acids long.

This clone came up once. The CDR3 protein is CASSQVKSGANPRYNEQFF. The CDR3 region has the DNA TGCGCCAGCAGCCAAGTGAAAAGCGGGGCGAACCCTCGTTACAATGAGCAGTTCTTC. The chain employs TRBV4-1 and TRBJ2-1; 7 bases line up with TRBD2. The CDR3 length is 19 residues. V lost 1 base, J lost 4 bases, and 16 bases stayed unmatched. Germline CDR1 and CDR2: MGHRA and YSYEKL.

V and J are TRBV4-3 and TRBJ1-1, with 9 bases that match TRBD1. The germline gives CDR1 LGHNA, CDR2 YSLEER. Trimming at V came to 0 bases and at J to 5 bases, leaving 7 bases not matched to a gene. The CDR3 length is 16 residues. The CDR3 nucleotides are TGCGCCAGCAGCCAAGAACGGGACAGGGTAGGGACTGAAGCTTTCTTT. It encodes CASSQERDRVGTEAFF.

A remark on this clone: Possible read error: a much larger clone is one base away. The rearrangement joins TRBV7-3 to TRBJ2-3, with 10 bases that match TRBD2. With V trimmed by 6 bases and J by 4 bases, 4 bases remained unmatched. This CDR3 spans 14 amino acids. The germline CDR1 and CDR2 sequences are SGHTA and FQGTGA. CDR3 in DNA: TGTGCCAGCAGTTCTAGCGGGGGAGCAGATACGCAGTATTTT. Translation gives CASSSSGGADTQYF.